This entry concerns a single TCR beta chain. Its specificity is unknown. A second PCR of roughly 7 to 11 cycles used a sample-barcoded 5' primer and a J-beta primer mix. TCRdb passed the 5' RACE reads through MiXCR, listing each CDR3 protein once. This sample has 850,000 to 1,000,000 distinct CDR3 sequences, with roughly 47% found just once. This sample stems from a study of blood T cells in healthy people across ages. The study's findings and limits: Nothing was known about donor CMV status, and this possibly confounded expanded clonotype changes.

This CDR3 is built from 14 residues. Deletions cut 4 bases from V and 9 bases from J, with 16 bases between. Germline V gene data show CDR1 as SGHNT and CDR2 as YENEEA. The receptor comes from a woman in her sixties or seventies in good health. Sequencing was performed on blood. This chain uses TRBV11-3 with TRBJ2-1; D may be TRBD1 (6 bases). CDR3 in amino acids: CASSSYTGSGEQFF. For the CDR3, the DNA is TGTGCCAGCAGCTCATACACAGGGTCTGGTGAGCAGTTCTTC.